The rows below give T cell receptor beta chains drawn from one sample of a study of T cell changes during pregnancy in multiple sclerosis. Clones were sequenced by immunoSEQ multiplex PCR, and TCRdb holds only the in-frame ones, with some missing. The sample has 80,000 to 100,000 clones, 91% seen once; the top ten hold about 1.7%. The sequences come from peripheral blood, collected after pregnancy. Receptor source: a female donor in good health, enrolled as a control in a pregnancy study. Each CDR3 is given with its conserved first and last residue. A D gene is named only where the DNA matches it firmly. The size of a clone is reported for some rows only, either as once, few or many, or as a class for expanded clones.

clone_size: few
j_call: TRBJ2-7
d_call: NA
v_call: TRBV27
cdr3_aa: CASAEGWSYEQYF
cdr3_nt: TGTGCCAGCGCGGAGGGCTGGTCCTACGAGCAGTACTTC

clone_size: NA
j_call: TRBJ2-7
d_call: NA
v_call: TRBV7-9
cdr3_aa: CASSETGYEQYF
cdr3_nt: TGTGCCAGCAGCGAGACGGGCTACGAGCAGTACTTC

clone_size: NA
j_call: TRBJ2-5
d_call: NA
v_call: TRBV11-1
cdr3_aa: CASSLGQIVQETQYF
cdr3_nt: TGTGCCAGCAGCTTAGGTCAGATCGTTCAAGAGACCCAGTACTTC

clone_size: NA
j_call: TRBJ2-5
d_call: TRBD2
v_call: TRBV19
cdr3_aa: CASSTSGGRETQYF
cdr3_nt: TGTGCCAGTAGCACTAGCGGGGGAAGGGAGACCCAGTACTTC

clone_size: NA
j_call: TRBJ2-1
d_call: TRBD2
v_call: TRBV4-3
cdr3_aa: CASSQSSGGASEQFF
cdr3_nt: TGCGCCAGCAGCCAAAGTAGCGGGGGGGCTAGTGAGCAGTTCTTC

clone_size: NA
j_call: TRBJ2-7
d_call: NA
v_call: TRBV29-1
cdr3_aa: CSVVGGTYEQYF
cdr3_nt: TGCAGCGTTGTAGGGGGTACCTACGAGCAGTACTTC

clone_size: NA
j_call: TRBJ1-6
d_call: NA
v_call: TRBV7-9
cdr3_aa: CASSLIQGNSPLHF
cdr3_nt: TGTGCCAGCAGCTTAATACAGGGAAATTCACCCCTCCACTTT

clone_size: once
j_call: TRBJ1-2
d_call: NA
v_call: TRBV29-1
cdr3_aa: CSVVRSPVYGYTF
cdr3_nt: TGCAGCGTTGTTCGGAGCCCAGTCTATGGCTACACCTTC

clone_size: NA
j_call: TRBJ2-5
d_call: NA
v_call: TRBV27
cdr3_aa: CASSPRGTEGTQYF
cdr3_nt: TGTGCCAGCAGTCCTCGGGGAACTGAAGGGACCCAGTACTTC

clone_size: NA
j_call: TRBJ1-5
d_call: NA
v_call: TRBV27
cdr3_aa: CASSPRPLGNQPQHF
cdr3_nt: TGTGCCAGCAGTCCCAGGCCGTTGGGCAATCAGCCCCAGCATTTT

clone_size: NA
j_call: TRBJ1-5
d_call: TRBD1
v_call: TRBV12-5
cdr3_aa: CASGLVQGIGVGNQPQHF
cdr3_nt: TGTGCTAGTGGTTTGGTACAGGGGATAGGGGTGGGCAATCAGCCCCAGCATTTT

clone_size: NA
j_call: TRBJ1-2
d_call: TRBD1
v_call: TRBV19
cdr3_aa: CASSLRDRGENGYTF
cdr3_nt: TGTGCCAGTAGCCTACGGGACAGGGGAGAAAATGGCTACACCTTC

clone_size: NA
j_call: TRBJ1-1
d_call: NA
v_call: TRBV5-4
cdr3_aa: CASSPFGTEAFF
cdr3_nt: TGTGCCAGCAGCCCTTTCGGGACAGAAGCTTTCTTT

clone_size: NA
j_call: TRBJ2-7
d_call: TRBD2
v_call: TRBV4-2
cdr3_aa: CASSQVSTSGDEQYF
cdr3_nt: TGTGCCAGCAGCCAAGTATCAACTAGCGGGGATGAGCAGTACTTC

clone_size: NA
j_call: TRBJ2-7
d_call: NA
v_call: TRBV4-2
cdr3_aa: CASSQESAGRHHEQYF
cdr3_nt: TGTGCCAGCAGCCAAGAATCGGCGGGGAGACACCACGAGCAGTACTTC

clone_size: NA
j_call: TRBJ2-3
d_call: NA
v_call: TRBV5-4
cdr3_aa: CASSFMFADTQYF
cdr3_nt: TGTGCCAGCAGCTTTATGTTTGCGGATACGCAGTATTTT

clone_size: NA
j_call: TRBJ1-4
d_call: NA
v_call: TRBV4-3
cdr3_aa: CASSTGTATNEKLFF
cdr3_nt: TGCGCCAGCAGCACAGGGACCGCAACTAATGAAAAACTGTTTTTT

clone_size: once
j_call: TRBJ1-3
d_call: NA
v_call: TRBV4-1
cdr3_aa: CASSQLLISGNTIYF
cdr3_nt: TGCGCCAGCAGCCAACTCCTTATATCGGGAAACACCATATATTTT

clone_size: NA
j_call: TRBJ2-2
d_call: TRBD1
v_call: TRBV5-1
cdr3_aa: CASTPRQGGGELFF
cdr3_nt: TGCGCCAGCACCCCCCGACAGGGCGGCGGGGAGCTGTTTTTT

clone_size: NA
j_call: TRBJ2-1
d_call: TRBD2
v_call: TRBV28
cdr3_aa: CASSTVLAGGLNEQFF
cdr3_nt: TGTGCCAGCAGCACGGTATTAGCGGGGGGTCTCAATGAGCAGTTCTTC

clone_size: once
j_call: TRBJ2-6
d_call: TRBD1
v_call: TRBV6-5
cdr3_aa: CASSWDRAGANVLTF
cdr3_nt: TGTGCCAGCAGCTGGGACAGGGCTGGGGCCAACGTCCTGACTTTC

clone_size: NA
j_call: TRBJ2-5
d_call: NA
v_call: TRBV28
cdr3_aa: CASLDRSQGTQYF
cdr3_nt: TGTGCCAGCCTCGACAGGTCTCAGGGGACCCAGTACTTC

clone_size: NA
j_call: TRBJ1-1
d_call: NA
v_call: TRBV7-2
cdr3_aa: CASSLAGGGLPTEAFF
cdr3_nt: TGTGCCAGCAGCTTAGCGGGTGGGGGGTTACCCACTGAAGCTTTCTTT

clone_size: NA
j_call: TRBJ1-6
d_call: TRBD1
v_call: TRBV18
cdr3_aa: CASSPIQGSDGNSPLHF
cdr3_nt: TGTGCCAGCTCACCGATACAGGGGTCTGATGGGAACTCACCTCTCCACTTT

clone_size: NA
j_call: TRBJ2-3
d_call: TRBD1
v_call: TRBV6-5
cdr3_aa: CASRDRTGLDTQYF
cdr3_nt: TGTGCCAGCAGGGATCGGACAGGGCTAGATACGCAGTATTTT

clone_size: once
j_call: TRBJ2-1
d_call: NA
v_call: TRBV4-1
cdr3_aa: CASSLAAPVYNEQFF
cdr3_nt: TGCGCCAGCAGTCTTGCCGCACCGGTCTACAATGAGCAGTTCTTC

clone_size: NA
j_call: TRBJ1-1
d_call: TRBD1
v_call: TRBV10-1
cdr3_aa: CASSEPGQDTEAFF
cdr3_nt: TGCGCCAGCAGTGAGCCAGGACAGGACACTGAAGCTTTCTTT

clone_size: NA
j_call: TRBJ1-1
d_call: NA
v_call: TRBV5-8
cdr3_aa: CASRPTRETNTEAFF
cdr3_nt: TGTGCCAGCAGGCCCACCAGGGAAACGAACACTGAAGCTTTCTTT

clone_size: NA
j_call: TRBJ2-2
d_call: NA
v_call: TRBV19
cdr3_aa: CASSWRAASTGELFF
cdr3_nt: TGTGCCAGTAGTTGGAGGGCGGCGAGCACCGGGGAGCTGTTTTTT

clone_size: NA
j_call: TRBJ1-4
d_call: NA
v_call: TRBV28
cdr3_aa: CASSQFFSLGTATNEKLFF
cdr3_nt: TGTGCCAGCAGTCAGTTTTTTAGTTTGGGGACTGCAACTAATGAAAAACTGTTTTTT

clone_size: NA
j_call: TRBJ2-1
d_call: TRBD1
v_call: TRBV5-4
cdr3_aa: CASSRLQGFPNNEQFF
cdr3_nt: TGTGCCAGCAGCCGACTACAGGGGTTTCCTAACAATGAGCAGTTCTTC

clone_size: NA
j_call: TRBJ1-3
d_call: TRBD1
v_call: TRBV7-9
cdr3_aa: CASSLVRSGGNSGNTIYF
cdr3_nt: TGTGCCAGCAGCTTAGTTCGGTCAGGGGGTAACTCTGGAAACACCATATATTTT

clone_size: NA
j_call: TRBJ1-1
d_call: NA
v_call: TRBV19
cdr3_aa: CASSMREAEAFF
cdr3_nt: TGTGCCAGTAGTATGCGAGAAGCTGAAGCTTTCTTT

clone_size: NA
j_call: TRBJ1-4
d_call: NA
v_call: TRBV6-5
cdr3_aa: CASSPGLLGEKLFF
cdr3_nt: TGTGCCAGCAGCCCAGGGTTATTAGGTGAAAAACTGTTTTTT

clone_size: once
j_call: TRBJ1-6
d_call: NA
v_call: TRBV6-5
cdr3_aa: CASSIQGSYNSPLHF
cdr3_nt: TGTGCCAGCAGTATCCAGGGCTCCTATAATTCACCCCTCCACTTT

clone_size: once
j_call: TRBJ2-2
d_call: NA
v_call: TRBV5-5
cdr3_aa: CASSFVSEWNTGELFF
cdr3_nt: TGTGCCAGCAGCTTTGTCTCAGAATGGAACACCGGGGAGCTGTTTTTT

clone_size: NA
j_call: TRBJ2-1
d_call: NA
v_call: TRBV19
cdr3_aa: CASSIQTGIYNEQFF
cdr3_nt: TGTGCCAGTAGTATCCAGACAGGTATCTACAATGAGCAGTTCTTC

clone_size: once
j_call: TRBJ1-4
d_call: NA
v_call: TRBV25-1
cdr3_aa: CASSEDKQGLPLNEKLFF
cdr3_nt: TGTGCCAGCAGTGAAGATAAACAGGGCCTCCCCCTTAATGAAAAACTGTTTTTT

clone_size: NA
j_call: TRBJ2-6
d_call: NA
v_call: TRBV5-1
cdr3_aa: CASSLAGAGANVLTF
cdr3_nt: TGCGCCAGCAGCTTGGCAGGGGCTGGGGCCAACGTCCTGACTTTC

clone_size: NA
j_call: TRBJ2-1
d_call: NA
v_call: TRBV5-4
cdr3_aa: CASSPPASHFNEQFF
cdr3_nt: TGTGCCAGCAGCCCTCCCGCTAGCCACTTCAATGAGCAGTTCTTC

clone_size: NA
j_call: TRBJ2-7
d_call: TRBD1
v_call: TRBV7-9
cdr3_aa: CASSPTGGAYEQYF
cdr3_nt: TGTGCCAGCAGCCCGACAGGGGGTGCCTACGAGCAGTACTTC

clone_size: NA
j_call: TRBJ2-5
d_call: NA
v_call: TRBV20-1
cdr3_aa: CSARAWTQYF
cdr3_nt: TGCAGTGCTAGAGCATGGACCCAGTACTTC

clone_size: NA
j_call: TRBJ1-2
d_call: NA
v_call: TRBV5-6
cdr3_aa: CASSLGRSGRGVNGYTF
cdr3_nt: TGTGCCAGCAGCTTGGGTCGGTCGGGGCGGGGAGTGAACGGCTACACCTTC

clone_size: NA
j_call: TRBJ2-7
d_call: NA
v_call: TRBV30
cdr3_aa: CAWSGRGPPYEQYF
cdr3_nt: TGTGCCTGGAGTGGGAGGGGGCCCCCCTACGAGCAGTACTTC

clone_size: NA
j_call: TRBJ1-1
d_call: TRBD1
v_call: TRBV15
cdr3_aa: CATSRDSGGSAAFF
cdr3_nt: TGTGCCACCAGCAGAGATTCAGGGGGCAGCGCAGCTTTCTTT

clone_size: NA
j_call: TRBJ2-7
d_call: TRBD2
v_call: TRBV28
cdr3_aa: CASSLLGGKEQYF
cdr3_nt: TGTGCCAGCAGTTTACTGGGAGGGAAAGAGCAGTACTTC

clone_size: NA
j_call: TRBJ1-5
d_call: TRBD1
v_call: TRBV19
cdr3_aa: CASSPRGTGGRGPQHF
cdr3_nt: TGTGCCAGTAGTCCCCGGGGGACAGGGGGCCGAGGGCCCCAGCATTTT

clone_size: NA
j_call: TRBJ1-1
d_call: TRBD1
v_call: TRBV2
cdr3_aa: CASSIRRDRGITEAFF
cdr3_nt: TGTGCCAGCAGCATTAGGAGGGACAGGGGGATCACTGAAGCTTTCTTT

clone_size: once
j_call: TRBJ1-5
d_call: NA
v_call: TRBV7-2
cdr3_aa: CASSLIGDQPQHF
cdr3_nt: TGTGCCAGCAGCTTAATTGGAGATCAGCCCCAGCATTTT

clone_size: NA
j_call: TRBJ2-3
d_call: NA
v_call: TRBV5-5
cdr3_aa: CASSGGAGSSDTQYF
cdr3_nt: TGTGCCAGCAGCGGGGGGGCAGGGTCGTCGGATACGCAGTATTTT

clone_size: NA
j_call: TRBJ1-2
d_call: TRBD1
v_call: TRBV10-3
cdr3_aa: CAISESGGYGYTF
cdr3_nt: TGTGCCATCAGTGAATCAGGGGGCTATGGCTACACCTTC

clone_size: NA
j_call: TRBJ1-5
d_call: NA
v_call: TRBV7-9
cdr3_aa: CASSPDTGNQPQHF
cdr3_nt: TGTGCCAGCAGCCCAGATACAGGGAATCAGCCCCAGCATTTT

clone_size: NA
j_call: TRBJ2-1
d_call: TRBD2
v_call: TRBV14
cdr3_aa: CASSQRRGVGGDEQFF
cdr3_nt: TGTGCCAGCAGCCAAAGGCGGGGGGTTGGGGGGGATGAGCAGTTCTTC